The 16 T cell receptor beta chains below were found in one sample sequenced in a study of regulatory T cells in long-lasting Graves disease. Arm-PCR of CDR3 regions with iRepertoire HTBI primers generated TCR beta libraries. One entry per CDR3 protein, called by TCRdb with MiXCR from the multiplex PCR reads. The repertoire holds fewer than 350,000 distinct CDR3 sequences, with roughly 18% as singletons. Time point: newly diagnosed GD, antithyroid drugs for less than 3 months. PBMC RNA was the source of the TCR library. The input for sequencing was peripheral blood mononuclear cells (PBMCs), taken at new diagnosis, from a patient treated with antithyroid drugs. The receptors come from a female donor with Graves disease.

This clonotype showed up many times. The V call is TRBV18, the J call TRBJ2-3, with 10 nucleotides matching TRBD2. There are 18 residues in the CDR3. Looked up from germline, CDR1 is KGHSH and CDR2 is LQKENI. The V and J ends lost 2 bases and 1 base, in that order; junction bases with no gene match: 9. The CDR3 loop is CASSPFPFGTSGTDTQYF. The CDR3 nucleotides are TGTGCCAGCTCACCATTCCCTTTTGGGACTAGCGGCACAGATACGCAGTATTTT.

The chain uses TRBV5-6 and TRBJ1-2, with D tentatively TRBD1 (5 bases). Trimming shortened V by 0 bases and J by 4 bases, and 13 bases separated the two germline ends. Germline CDR1 and CDR2: SGHDT and YYEEEE. The CDR3 covers 15 residues. The CDR3 loop is CASSLVGPSSYGYTF. Here the CDR3 DNA reads TGTGCCAGCAGCTTGGTGGGGCCATCGAGCTATGGCTACACCTTC.

This clonotype was found a few times. The chain couples TRBV11-3 to TRBJ2-2, with a weak D call TRBD2 (6 bases). V was pared by 4 bases and J by 6 bases, with 18 bases between. Germline V gene sequence: CDR1 SGHNT, CDR2 YENEEA. CDR3 length: 16 amino acids. The CDR3 DNA follows: TGTGCCAGCAGCTCTCCGGGCGGGATCTCCGCCGGGGAGCTGTTTTTT. It is translated as CASSSPGGISAGELFF.

This clonotype showed up many times. The CDR3 here is CASSYGSGGTEAFF. DNA for the CDR3: TGTGCCAGCAGCTACGGATCGGGGGGGACTGAAGCTTTCTTT. The rearrangement links TRBV11-1 to TRBJ1-1, with a tentative D call TRBD1 (5 bases). V was cut by 4 bases and J by 5 bases, with 14 bases left in between. Germline V CDR1 and CDR2: SGHAT, FQDESV (reference sequence). The CDR3 totals 14 residues.

The gene calls are TRBV28 and TRBJ2-3; D may be TRBD2 (5 bases). The CDR3 is made up of 15 amino acids. Trimming removed 5 bases from V and 2 bases from J, with 14 bases in between. Germline V gene data show CDR1 as MDHEN and CDR2 as SYDVKM. In DNA, the CDR3 is TGTGCCAGCAGTCCGATAGTGGGAGCCACAGATACGCAGTATTTT. Protein sequence: CASSPIVGATDTQYF.

This clonotype has more than one count but fewer than ten. The J gene is TRBJ2-7, the V gene TRBV28, with 8 nucleotides matching TRBD2. Germline lookup yields CDR1 MDHEN and CDR2 SYDVKM. This CDR3 comprises 14 residues. V lost 3 bases, J lost 5 bases, and 6 bases stayed unmatched. CDR3 region: CASSFTREGHEQYF. Written as DNA, the CDR3 is TGTGCCAGCAGTTTCACTCGGGAGGGTCACGAGCAGTACTTC.

This clonotype was seen a few times. The rearrangement links TRBV19 to TRBJ2-2, with 9 bases identical to TRBD2. Germline V gives CDR1 LNHDA, CDR2 SQIVND (reference sequence). The CDR3 runs 14 residues. J was trimmed by 5 bases and V by 6 bases; bases with no gene match: 4. CDR3 in DNA: TGTGCCAGTAGGGGGACTAGCATGACCGGGGAGCTGTTTTTT. It encodes CASRGTSMTGELFF.

The table lists this clonotype with many counts. The gene calls are TRBV11-3 and TRBJ1-1; D perhaps matches TRBD1 (5 bases). V gave up 3 bases and J gave up 5 bases, with 10 bases separating them. CDR1 and CDR2 (germline): SGHNT, YENEEA. The CDR3 runs to 13 residues. Written as DNA, the CDR3 is TGTGCCAGCAGCTTCGATGGGGGAACTGAAGCTTTCTTT. Its protein product is CASSFDGGTEAFF. The variable domain in full, completed from reference TRBV11-3 and TRBJ1-1, reads EAGVVQSPRYKIIEKKQPVAFWCNPISGHNTLYWYLQNLGQGPELLIRYENEEAVDDSQLPKDRFSAERLKGVDSTLKIQPAELGDSAVYLCASSFDGGTEAFFGQGTRLTVV.

This sequence joins TRBV18 and TRBJ1-2, with D tentatively TRBD1 (6 bases). Trimming took off 1 base at V and 3 bases at J, with 15 bases between the two ends. Germline-derived CDR1 and CDR2 are KGHSH and LQKENI. The CDR3 has 16 residues. CDR3 DNA sequence: TGTGCCAGCTCACCACTAGTTGGACAGACCGACTATGGCTACACCTTC. Its translation is CASSPLVGQTDYGYTF.

This clonotype was seen ten or more times. The chain joins TRBV7-9 to TRBJ2-5; the match to TRBD2 covers 10 bases. Germline-derived CDR1 and CDR2 are SEHNR and FQNEAQ (reference sequence). This CDR3 has 19 residues. V was clipped by 6 bases and J by 1 base; unmatched bases: 17. This CDR3 is CASRRSGTSEKTPQETQYF. CDR3 nucleotide sequence: TGTGCCAGCAGAAGATCCGGGACTAGCGAGAAAACGCCCCAAGAGACCCAGTACTTC.

This clonotype was observed many times. The chain joins TRBV2 to TRBJ1-5; the D is unclear. Per the germline V gene, CDR1 is SNHLY and CDR2 is FYNNEI. With 1 base removed from V and 0 bases from J, the gap between germline ends came to 10 bases. CDR3 length equals 16 residues. In DNA, the CDR3 is TGTGCCAGCAGTGAAGGTATGGCAGCTAGCAATCAGCCCCAGCATTTT. Its protein is CASSEGMAASNQPQHF.

This clonotype has ten or more counts. This chain joins TRBV19 and TRBJ2-7, with 8 bases identical to TRBD2. This CDR3 has 15 amino acids. Germline CDR1 and CDR2: LNHDA and SQIVND (reference sequence). V shed 3 bases, J shed 7 bases, and the junction held 11 bases outside the gene matches. The CDR3 loop is CASSIAGAKREEQYF. The CDR3 coding sequence is TGTGCCAGTAGTATCGCCGGCGCCAAGCGGGAGGAGCAGTACTTC.

A note on this clonotype: It may be a read error: a sequence one base away is much more abundant. This sequence joins TRBV6-1 and TRBJ1-1; weak D call: TRBD1 (5 bases). CDR1 MNHNS and CDR2 SASEGT come from the germline V gene. This CDR3 contains 16 residues. CDR3 in amino acids: CASSGGGLGVDTEALF. For the CDR3, the DNA is TGTGCCAGCAGTGGGGGGGGTCTCGGAGTGGACACTGAAGCTCTCTTT.

This clonotype was detected only once. This may be a read error, as it is one base from a much larger clone. J is TRBJ2-7 and V is TRBV18, with 12 nucleotides matching TRBD1. The CDR3 consists of 15 residues. CDR1 KGHSH and CDR2 LQKENI come from the germline V gene. After removal of 0 bases from V and 6 bases from J, the junction contained 3 bases not matched to a gene. This CDR3 reads CASSPPGQGASEQYF. The CDR3 DNA is TGTGCCAGCTCACCACCGGGACAGGGGGCCTCCGAGCAGTACTTC.

This chain joins TRBV18 and TRBJ2-3; 11 bases fit TRBD1. The J call may be in error: the DNA end matches TRBJ2-7 better. The CDR3 extends over 19 amino acids. CDR1 KGHSH and CDR2 LQKENI come from the germline V gene. CDR3 sequence reads: CASSPVGTGGTYSSYEQYF. The CDR3 DNA sequence: TGTGCCAGCTCACCCGTCGGGACAGGGGGAACGTATTCATCCTACGAGCAGTACTTC.

This clonotype was seen only a few times. Since a much larger clone is just one base distant, this may be a read error. The chain joins TRBV11-1 to TRBJ2-7; 7 nucleotides align to TRBD2. The germline V gene has CDR1 SGHAT and CDR2 FQDESV (reference sequence). The CDR3 runs 16 residues. CDR3 loop: CASSLHSGPASYEQHF. CDR3 bases: TGTGCCAGCAGCCTCCATAGCGGGCCAGCGTCCTACGAGCAGCACTTC.